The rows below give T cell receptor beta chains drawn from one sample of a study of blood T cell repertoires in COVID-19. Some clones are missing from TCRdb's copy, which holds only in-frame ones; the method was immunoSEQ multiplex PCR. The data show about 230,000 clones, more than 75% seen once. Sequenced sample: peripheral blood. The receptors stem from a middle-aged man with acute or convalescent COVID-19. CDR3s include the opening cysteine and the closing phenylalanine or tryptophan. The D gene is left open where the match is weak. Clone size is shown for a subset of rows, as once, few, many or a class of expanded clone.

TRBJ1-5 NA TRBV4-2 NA TGTGCCAGCAGCCAAGGGGGGCATAGCAATCAGCCCCAGCATTTT CASSQGGHSNQPQHF
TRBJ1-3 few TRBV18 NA TGTGCCAGCTCCCGCGGACAGCTAAACTCTGGAAACACCATATATTTT CASSRGQLNSGNTIYF
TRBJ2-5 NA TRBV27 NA TGTGCCAGCAGTTTCAGAGAGACCCAGTACTTC CASSFRETQYF
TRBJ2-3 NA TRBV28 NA TGTGCCACGTCTACTGGAGGCGATACGCAGTATTTT CATSTGGDTQYF
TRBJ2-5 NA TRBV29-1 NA TGCAGCGCCTATCCGGTAGAAGAGACCCAGTACTTC CSAYPVEETQYF
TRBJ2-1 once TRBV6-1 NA TGTGCCAGCAGGTCCATCGGTGAGCAGTTCTTC CASRSIGEQFF
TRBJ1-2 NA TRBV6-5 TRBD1 TGTGCCAGCAGTTCTGGGACAGGGATTTATGGCTACACCTTC CASSSGTGIYGYTF
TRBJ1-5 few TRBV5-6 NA TGTGCCAGCAGCTTGAGGTTATCACAGGGCAATCAGCCCCAGCATTTT CASSLRLSQGNQPQHF
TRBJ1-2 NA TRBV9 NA TGTGCCAGCAGCGCCACAACAGGGACCTATGGCTACACCTTC CASSATTGTYGYTF
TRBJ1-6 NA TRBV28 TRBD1 TGTGCCAGCAGTTTACTGCGACAGGGGGCATTGAGTTCACCCCTCCACTTT CASSLLRQGALSSPLHF
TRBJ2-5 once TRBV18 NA TGTGCCAGCTCACTTAACCCAGGGGAACAGACCCAGTACTTC CASSLNPGEQTQYF
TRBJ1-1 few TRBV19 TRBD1 TGTGCCAGTAAACGGGACAGGGGGCAAACTGAAGCTTTCTTT CASKRDRGQTEAFF
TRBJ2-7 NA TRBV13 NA TGTGCCAGCAGCCTTAAAAGACAGTTTATACCCTACGAGCAGTACTTC CASSLKRQFIPYEQYF
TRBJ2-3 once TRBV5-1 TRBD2 TGCGCCAGCAGCTTATTGACTAGCGGGGGGGTAGATACGCAGTATTTT CASSLLTSGGVDTQYF
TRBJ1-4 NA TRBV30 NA TGTGCCTGGAGTGATGGGGCCCCAACTAAAAAACTGTTTTTT CAWSDGAPTKKLFF
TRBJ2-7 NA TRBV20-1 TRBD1 TGCAGTGCTAGTGGACAGGGTCTCGACGAGCAGTACTTC CSASGQGLDEQYF
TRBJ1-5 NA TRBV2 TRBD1 TGTGCCAGCAGCCAACCTACAGGGGGCCGGCAGCCCCAGCATTTT CASSQPTGGRQPQHF
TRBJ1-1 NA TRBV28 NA TGTGCCAGCAGCCCTCATGGGCCACCATCCACTGAAGCTTTCTTT CASSPHGPPSTEAFF
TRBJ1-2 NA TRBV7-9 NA TGTGCCAGCAGCCCTGGACAGTCGTATCAGGGCTACACCTTC CASSPGQSYQGYTF
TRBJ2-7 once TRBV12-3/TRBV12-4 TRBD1 TGTGCCAGCAGGGCGACAGGGGCTCACGAGCAGTACTTC CASRATGAHEQYF
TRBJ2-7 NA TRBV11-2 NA TGTGCCAGCAGCTTGGGGTCCGGGGACGAGCAGTACTTC CASSLGSGDEQYF
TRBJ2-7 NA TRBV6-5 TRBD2 TGTGCCAGCAGGCCCGGGACTAGCGGGGCCGAGCAGTACTTC CASRPGTSGAEQYF
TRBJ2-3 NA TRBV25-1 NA TGTGCCAGCAGTGACCACGGGACAGATACGCAGTATTTT CASSDHGTDTQYF
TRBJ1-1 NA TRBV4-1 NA TGCGCCAGCAGCCAAGGACCACAGGGGAACACTGAAGCTTTCTTT CASSQGPQGNTEAFF